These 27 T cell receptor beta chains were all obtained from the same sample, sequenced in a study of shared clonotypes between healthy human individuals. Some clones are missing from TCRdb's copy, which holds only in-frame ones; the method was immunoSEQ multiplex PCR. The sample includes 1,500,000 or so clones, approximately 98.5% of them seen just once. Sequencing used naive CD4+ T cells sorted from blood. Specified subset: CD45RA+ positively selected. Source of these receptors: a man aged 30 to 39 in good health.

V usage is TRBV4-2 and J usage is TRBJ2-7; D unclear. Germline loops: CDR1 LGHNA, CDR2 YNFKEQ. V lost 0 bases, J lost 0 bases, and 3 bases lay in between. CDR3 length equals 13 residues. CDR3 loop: CASSQELSYEQYF. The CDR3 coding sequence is TGTGCCAGCAGCCAAGAACTCTCCTACGAGCAGTACTTC.

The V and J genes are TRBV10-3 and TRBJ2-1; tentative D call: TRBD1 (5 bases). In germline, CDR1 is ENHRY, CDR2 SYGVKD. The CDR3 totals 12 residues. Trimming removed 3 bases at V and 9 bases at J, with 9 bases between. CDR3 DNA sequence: TGTGCCATCAGTGACTTTCAGGGTGAGCAGTTCTTC. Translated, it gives CAISDFQGEQFF.

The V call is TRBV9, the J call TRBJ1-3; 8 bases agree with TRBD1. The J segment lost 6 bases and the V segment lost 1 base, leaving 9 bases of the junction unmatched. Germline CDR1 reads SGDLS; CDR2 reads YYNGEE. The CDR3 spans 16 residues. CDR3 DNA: TGTGCCAGCAGCGTATTAACCGGGACAGGAGTAAACACCATATATTTT. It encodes CASSVLTGTGVNTIYF.

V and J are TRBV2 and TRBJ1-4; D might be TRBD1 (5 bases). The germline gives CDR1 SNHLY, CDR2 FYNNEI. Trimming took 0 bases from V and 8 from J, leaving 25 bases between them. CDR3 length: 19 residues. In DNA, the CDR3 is TGTGCCAGCAGTGAAGCGGTCCGCTCACAGGCTTGGAGGAGGGAAAAACTGTTTTTT. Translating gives CASSEAVRSQAWRREKLFF. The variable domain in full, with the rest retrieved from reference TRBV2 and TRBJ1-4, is EPEVTQTPSHQVTQMGQEVILRCVPISNHLYFYWYRQILGQKVEFLVSFYNNEISEKSEIFDDQFSVERPDGSNFTLKIRSTKLEDSAMYFCASSEAVRSQAWRREKLFFGSGTQLSVL.

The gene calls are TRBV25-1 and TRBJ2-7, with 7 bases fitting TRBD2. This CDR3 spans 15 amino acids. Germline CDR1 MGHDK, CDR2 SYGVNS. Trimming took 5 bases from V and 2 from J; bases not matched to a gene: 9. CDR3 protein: CASSPLGGVTYEQYF. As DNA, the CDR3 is TGTGCCAGCAGTCCTCTGGGAGGGGTAACCTACGAGCAGTACTTC.

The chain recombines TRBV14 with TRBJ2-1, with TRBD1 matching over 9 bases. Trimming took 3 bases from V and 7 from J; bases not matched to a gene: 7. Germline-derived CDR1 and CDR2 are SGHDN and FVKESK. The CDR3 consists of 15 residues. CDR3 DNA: TGTGCCAGCAGCCATAACAGGGGGCAGGGTAATGAGCAGTTCTTC. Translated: CASSHNRGQGNEQFF. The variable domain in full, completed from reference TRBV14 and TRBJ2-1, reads EAGVTQFPSHSVIEKGQTVTLRCDPISGHDNLYWYRRVMGKEIKFLLHFVKESKQDESGMPNNRFLAERTGGTYSTLKVQPAELEDSGVYFCASSHNRGQGNEQFFGPGTRLTVL.

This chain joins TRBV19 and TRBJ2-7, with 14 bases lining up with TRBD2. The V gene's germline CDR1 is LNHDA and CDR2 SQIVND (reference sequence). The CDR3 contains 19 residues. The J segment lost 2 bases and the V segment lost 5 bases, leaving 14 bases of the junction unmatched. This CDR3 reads CASSENAASGLAGAYEQYF. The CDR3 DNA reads TGTGCCAGTAGTGAGAACGCAGCTTCGGGACTAGCGGGAGCCTACGAGCAGTACTTC.

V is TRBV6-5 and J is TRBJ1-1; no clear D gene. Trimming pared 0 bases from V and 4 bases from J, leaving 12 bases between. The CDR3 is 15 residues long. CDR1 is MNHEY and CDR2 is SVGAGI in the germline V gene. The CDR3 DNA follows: TGTGCCAGCAGTTACTCGTATGATAGGGTCACTGAAGCTTTCTTT. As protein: CASSYSYDRVTEAFF.

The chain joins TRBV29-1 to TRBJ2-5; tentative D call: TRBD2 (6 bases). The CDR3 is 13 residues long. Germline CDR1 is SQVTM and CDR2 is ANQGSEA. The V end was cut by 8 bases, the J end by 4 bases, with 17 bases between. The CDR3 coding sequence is TGCAGCCACGACCCGGGGGTCGGAGAGACCCAGTACTTC. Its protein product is CSHDPGVGETQYF.

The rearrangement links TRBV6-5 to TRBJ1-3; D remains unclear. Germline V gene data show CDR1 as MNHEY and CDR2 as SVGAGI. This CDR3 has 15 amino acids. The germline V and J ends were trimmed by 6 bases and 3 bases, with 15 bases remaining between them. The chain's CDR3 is CASSPPHALGNTIYF. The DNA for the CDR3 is TGTGCCAGCAGCCCCCCACACGCCCTTGGAAACACCATATATTTT.

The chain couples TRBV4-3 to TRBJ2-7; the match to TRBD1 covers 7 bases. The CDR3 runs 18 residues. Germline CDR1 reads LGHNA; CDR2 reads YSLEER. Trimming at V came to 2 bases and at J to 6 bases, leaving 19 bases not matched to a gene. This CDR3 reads CASSQLLAPAGGRSEQYF. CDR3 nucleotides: TGCGCCAGCAGCCAACTCCTCGCCCCGGCAGGGGGACGCAGCGAGCAGTACTTC.

The CDR3 sequence is CASSLAGSTNYGYTF. DNA for the CDR3: TGTGCCAGCAGCTTAGCGGGCAGCACTAACTATGGCTACACCTTC. The chain combines TRBV7-2 with TRBJ1-2; no firm D call. The V end lost 0 bases, the J end lost 0 bases, and 8 bases lay between the germline ends. Germline loops: CDR1 SGHTA, CDR2 FQGNSA. This CDR3 region has 15 residues.

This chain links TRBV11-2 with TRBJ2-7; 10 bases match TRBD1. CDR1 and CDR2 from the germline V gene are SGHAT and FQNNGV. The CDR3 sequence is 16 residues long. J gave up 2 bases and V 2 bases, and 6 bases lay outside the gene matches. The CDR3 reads CASSLSDRGPPYEQYF. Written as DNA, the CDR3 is TGTGCCAGCAGCTTAAGTGACAGGGGGCCTCCCTACGAGCAGTACTTC.

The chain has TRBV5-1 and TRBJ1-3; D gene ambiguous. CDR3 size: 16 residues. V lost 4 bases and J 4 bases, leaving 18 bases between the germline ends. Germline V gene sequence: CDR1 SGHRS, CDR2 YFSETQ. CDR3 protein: CASSLAGLQLGNTIYF. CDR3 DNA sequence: TGCGCCAGCAGCCTTGCTGGACTCCAGCTCGGAAACACCATATATTTT.

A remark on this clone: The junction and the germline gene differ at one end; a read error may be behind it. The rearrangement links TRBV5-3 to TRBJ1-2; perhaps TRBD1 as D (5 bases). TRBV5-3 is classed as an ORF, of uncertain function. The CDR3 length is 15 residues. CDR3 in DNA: TGTGCCAGCAGCTGGGGAGGGGTGGAGAACTATGGCTACACCTTC. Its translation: CASSWGGVENYGYTF.

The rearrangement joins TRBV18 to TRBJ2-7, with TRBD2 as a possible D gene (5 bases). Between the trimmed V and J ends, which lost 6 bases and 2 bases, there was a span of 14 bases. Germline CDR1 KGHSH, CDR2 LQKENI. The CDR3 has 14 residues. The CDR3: CASSTRSPAYEQYF. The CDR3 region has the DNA TGTGCCAGCTCTACTAGGTCCCCCGCCTACGAGCAGTACTTC.

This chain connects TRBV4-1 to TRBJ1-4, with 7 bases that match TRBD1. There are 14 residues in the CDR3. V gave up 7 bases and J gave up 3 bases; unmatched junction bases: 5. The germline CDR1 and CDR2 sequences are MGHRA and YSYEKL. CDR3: CASTGTASNEKLFF. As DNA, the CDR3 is TGCGCCAGCACCGGGACAGCCTCTAATGAAAAACTGTTTTTT.

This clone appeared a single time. The chain's CDR3 is CASRLTSGSKTDTQYF. CDR3 in DNA: TGTGCCAGCAGGCTAACTAGCGGGAGTAAAACAGATACGCAGTATTTT. The chain joins TRBV7-6 to TRBJ2-3; 11 bases fit TRBD2. CDR1 and CDR2 from the germline V gene are SGHVS and FNYEAQ. V lost 6 bases, J lost 3 bases, and 8 bases stayed unmatched. The CDR3 sequence is 16 residues long.

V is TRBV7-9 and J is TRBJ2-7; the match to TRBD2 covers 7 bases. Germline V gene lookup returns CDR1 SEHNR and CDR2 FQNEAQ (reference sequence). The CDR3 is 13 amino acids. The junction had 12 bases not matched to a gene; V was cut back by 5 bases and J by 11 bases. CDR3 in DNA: TGTGCCAGCAGCCCTTTGACTAGCTATAGAAAGTACTTC. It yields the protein CASSPLTSYRKYF.

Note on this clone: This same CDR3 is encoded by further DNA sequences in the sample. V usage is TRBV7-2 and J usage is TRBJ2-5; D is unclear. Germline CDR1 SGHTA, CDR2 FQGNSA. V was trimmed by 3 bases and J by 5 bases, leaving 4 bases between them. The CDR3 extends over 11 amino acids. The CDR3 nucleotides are TGTGCCAGCAGCTTCTTGGAGACCCAGTACTTC. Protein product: CASSFLETQYF.

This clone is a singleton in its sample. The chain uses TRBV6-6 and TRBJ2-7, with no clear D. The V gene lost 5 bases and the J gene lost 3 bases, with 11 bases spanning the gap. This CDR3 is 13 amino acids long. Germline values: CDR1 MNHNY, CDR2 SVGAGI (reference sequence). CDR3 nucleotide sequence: TGTGCCAGCAGTGTGGGCCTTAACTACGAGCAGTACTTC. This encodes CASSVGLNYEQYF.

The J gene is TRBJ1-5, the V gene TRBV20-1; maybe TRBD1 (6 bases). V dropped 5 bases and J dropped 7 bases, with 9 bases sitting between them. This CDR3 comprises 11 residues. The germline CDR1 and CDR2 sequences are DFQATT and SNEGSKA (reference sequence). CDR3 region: CSASGEQPQHF. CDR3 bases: TGCAGTGCTTCAGGGGAACAGCCCCAGCATTTT.

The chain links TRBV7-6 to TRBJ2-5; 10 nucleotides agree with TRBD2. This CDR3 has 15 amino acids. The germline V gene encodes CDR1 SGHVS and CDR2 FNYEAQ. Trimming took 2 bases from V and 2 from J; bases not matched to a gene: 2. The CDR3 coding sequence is TGTGCCAGCAGCTTACTAGCGGGGGTACAAGAGACCCAGTACTTC. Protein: CASSLLAGVQETQYF.

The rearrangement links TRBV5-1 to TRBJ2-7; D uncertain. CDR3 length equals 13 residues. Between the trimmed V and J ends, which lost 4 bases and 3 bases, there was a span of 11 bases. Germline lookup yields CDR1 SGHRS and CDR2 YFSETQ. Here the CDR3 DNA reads TGCGCCAGCAGCCACGGATCCTACTACGAGCAGTACTTC. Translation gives CASSHGSYYEQYF.

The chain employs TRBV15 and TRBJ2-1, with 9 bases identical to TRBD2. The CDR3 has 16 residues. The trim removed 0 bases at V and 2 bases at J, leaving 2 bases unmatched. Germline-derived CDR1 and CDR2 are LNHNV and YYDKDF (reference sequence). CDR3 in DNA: TGTGCCACCAGCAGAGATATAGCGGGGGCCTACAATGAGCAGTTCTTC. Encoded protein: CATSRDIAGAYNEQFF.

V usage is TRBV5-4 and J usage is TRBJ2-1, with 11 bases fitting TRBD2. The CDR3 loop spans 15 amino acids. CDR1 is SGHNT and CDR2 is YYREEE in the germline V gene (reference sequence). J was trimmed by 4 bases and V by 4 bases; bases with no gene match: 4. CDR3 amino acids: CASSPRTSGYNEQFF. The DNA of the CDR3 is TGTGCCAGCAGCCCGAGGACTAGCGGGTACAATGAGCAGTTCTTC.

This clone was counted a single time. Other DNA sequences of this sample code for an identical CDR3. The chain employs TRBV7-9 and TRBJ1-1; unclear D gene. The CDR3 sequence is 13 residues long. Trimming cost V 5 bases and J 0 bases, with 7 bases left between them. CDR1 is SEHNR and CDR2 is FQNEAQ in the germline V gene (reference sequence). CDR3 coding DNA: TGTGCCAGCAGCCCCACAGTGAACACTGAAGCTTTCTTT. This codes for CASSPTVNTEAFF.